This T cell receptor (beta chain) originates from a study of blood T cell repertoires in COVID-19. For the study at large: Acute and convalescent COVID-19 samples came from the United States, Italy and Spain. In each case, the material was cDNA or gDNA derived from T cells, B-cell-depleted T cells, or PBMCs.

Methods used by the authors: Scientists estimated how many nucleated cells there were by amplifying reference gene primers. The protocol was immunoSEQ multiplex PCR, while the TCRdb copy is restricted to in-frame clones and leaves out a portion. V, J and clone size derive from that table, while D and trimming were established from the DNA sequence. The sample contains 150,000 to 200,000 clones, 81% of which appear only once. The CDR3 sequence is 14 residues long. Per the germline V gene, CDR1 is SNHLY and CDR2 is FYNNEI. The trim removed 4 bases at V and 1 base at J, leaving 1 base unmatched. Seattle cases were enrolled at active infection and followed longitudinally.

Material: peripheral blood. This chain joins TRBV2 and TRBJ2-7; 10 positions match TRBD2. The sequence was obtained from a woman aged 40 to 50 with COVID-19, enrolled during active disease. CDR3 amino acids: CASSASGRSYEQYF. The DNA of the CDR3 is TGTGCCAGCAGTGCTAGCGGGAGATCCTACGAGCAGTACTTC.